The rows below give T cell receptor beta chains drawn from one sample of a study of blood T cells in healthy people across ages. Using its own MiXCR run on the 5' RACE reads, TCRdb lists one record per CDR3 protein. This table has 1.5 million or so distinct CDR3 sequences, 42% appearing once. Source material: blood. Receptors were obtained from a woman between 18 and 29 years old in good health. Each CDR3 is given with its conserved first and last residue. The order of the fields is V gene, J gene, clone size, D gene, CDR3 protein, CDR3 DNA. The D gene is left open where the match is weak. Size tells how often a clone was seen (once, few, many) or the class of an expanded clone, and some rows leave it out.

>TRBV29-1|TRBJ2-7|few|TRBD1
CSVETGGEGRNEQYF
TGCAGCGTTGAAACAGGGGGCGAGGGGCGAAACGAGCAGTACTTC
>TRBV7-6|TRBJ2-1|few|NA
CASSLRYGGEQFF
TGTGCCAGCAGCTTACGGTATGGAGGCGAGCAGTTCTTC
>TRBV30|TRBJ1-4|NA|NA
CAWSEATTGKLFF
TGTGCCTGGAGTGAAGCCACTACCGGAAAACTGTTTTTT
>TRBV5-6|TRBJ2-5|few|NA
CASSLGLSTYQETQYF
TGTGCCAGCAGCTTGGGCCTAAGCACCTACCAAGAGACCCAGTACTTC
>TRBV29-1|TRBJ1-2|NA|TRBD1
CSVGEGQGTTF
TGCAGCGTAGGAGAGGGACAGGGCACCACCTTC
>TRBV24-1|TRBJ2-2|few|TRBD2
CATSETSGSTGELFF
TGTGCCACCAGTGAGACTAGCGGGAGCACCGGGGAGCTGTTTTTT
>TRBV5-1|TRBJ1-1|NA|NA
CASSFTLKGYTEAFF
TGCGCCAGCAGCTTCACCCTAAAAGGGTACACTGAAGCTTTCTTT
>TRBV20-1|TRBJ2-3|NA|NA
CSAIRVDTQYF
TGCAGTGCTATCAGGGTTGATACGCAGTATTTT
>TRBV11-2|TRBJ2-1|NA|NA
CASSRGASPYNEQFF
TGTGCCAGCAGTCGTGGGGCTTCGCCCTACAATGAGCAGTTCTTC
>TRBV30|TRBJ1-1|NA|TRBD1
CAWVDRGRQAFF
TGTGCCTGGGTGGACAGGGGGCGTCAAGCTTTCTTT
>TRBV29-1|TRBJ1-1|NA|NA
CSVRRDKSEAFF
TGCAGCGTCCGAAGGGACAAAAGTGAAGCTTTCTTT